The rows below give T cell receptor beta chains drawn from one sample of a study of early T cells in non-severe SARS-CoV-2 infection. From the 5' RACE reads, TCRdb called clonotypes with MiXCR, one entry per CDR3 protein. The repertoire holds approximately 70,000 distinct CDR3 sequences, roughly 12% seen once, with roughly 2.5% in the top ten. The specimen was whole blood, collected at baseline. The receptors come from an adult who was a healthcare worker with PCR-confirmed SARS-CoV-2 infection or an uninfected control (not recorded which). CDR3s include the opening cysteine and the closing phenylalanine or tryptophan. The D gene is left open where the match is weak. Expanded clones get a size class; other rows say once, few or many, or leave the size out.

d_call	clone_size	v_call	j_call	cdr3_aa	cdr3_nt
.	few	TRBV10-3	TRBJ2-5	CATRMAEEETQYF	TGTGCCACCCGTATGGCAGAAGAAGAGACCCAGTACTTC
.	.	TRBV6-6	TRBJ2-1	CASRPGARDEQFF	TGTGCCAGCCGGCCAGGGGCCAGGGATGAGCAGTTCTTC
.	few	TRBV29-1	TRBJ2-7	CSGGGGAGNREQYF	TGCAGCGGTGGCGGCGGGGCAGGAAATCGCGAGCAGTACTTC
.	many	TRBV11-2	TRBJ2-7	CASSSGQIYEQYF	TGTGCCAGCAGCTCCGGACAGATCTACGAGCAGTACTTC
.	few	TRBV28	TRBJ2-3	CASSPRFRFPDTQYF	TGTGCCAGCAGTCCCCGTTTTCGGTTCCCAGATACGCAGTATTTT
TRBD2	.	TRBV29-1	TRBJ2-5	CSVQPGGVGETQYF	TGCAGCGTCCAACCTGGGGGGGTTGGGGAGACCCAGTACTTC
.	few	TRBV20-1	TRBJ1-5	CSARFGAGTPGVNQPQHF	TGCAGTGCTAGATTTGGGGCCGGGACACCAGGGGTTAATCAGCCCCAGCATTTT
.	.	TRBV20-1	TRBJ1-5	CSARAFGQPQHF	TGCAGTGCTAGAGCTTTCGGTCAGCCCCAGCATTTT
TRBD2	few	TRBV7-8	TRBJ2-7	CASSLGRLSGSSYEQYF	TGTGCCAGCAGCTTAGGAAGATTAAGCGGGAGCTCCTACGAGCAGTACTTC
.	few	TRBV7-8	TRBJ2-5	CASSFTTPGLEETQYF	TGTGCCAGCAGCTTTACAACCCCAGGGTTGGAAGAGACCCAGTACTTC
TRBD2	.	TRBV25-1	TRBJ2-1	CASSEFSGGPYNEQFF	TGTGCCAGCAGTGAATTTAGCGGGGGCCCCTACAATGAGCAGTTCTTC
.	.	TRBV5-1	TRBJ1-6	CASSLGDGPNSPLHF	TGCGCCAGCAGCTTGGGTGATGGTCCTAATTCACCCCTCCACTTT
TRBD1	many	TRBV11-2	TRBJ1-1	CASSVGQGYTEAFF	TGTGCCAGCAGCGTAGGACAGGGATACACTGAAGCTTTCTTT
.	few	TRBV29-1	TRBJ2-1	CSVEGHKTVNEQFF	TGCAGCGTTGAAGGACATAAGACAGTTAATGAGCAGTTCTTC
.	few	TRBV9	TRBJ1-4	CASSGRRGSNEKLFF	TGTGCCAGCAGCGGACGGAGGGGCTCTAATGAAAAACTGTTTTTT
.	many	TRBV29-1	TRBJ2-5	CSVGGVETQYF	TGCAGCGTTGGAGGGGTTGAGACCCAGTACTTC
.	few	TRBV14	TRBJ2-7	CASRAYYEQYF	TGTGCCAGCAGGGCTTACTACGAGCAGTACTTC
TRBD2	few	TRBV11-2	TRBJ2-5	CASSPEAGVKTQYF	TGTGCCAGCAGCCCCGAGGCGGGGGTGAAGACCCAGTACTTC
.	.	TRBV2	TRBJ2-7	CATSLQRGAYEQYF	TGTGCCACCTCTCTCCAGAGGGGTGCCTACGAGCAGTACTTC
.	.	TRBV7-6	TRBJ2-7	CASSSITGSEQYF	TGTGCCAGCAGCTCCATCACAGGGTCCGAGCAGTACTTC
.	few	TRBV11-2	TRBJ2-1	CASSTLWGNEQFF	TGTGCCAGCAGCACCCTGTGGGGGAATGAGCAGTTCTTC
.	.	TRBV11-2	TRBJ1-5	CASSYSGEGQPQHF	TGTGCCAGCAGTTATTCAGGGGAGGGACAGCCCCAGCATTTT
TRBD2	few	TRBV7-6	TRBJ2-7	CASSLGLAGYEQYF	TGTGCCAGCAGCTTAGGGCTAGCGGGCTACGAGCAGTACTTC
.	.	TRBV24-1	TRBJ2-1	CATSDSTSYNEQFF	TGTGCCACCAGTGACTCGACTAGTTACAATGAGCAGTTCTTC